The 28 T cell receptor beta chains presented below share a single source sample, sequenced in a study of cytomegalovirus exposure and HLA in healthy donors. The PCR was carried out with 60 Vbeta primers and 13 Jbeta primers. Assay used: immunoSEQ multiplex PCR; TCRdb lists only in-frame clones, some missing. The sample holds 80,000 to 100,000 clones, more than 50% seen once. Material: PBMCs. Receptors originate from a woman between 35 and 50 years old in good health and CMV-seropositive.

In its sample, this clone was seen a few times. The chain uses TRBV14 and TRBJ2-7, with TRBD2 matching over 11 bases. The germline V gene has CDR1 SGHDN and CDR2 FVKESK. The V and J ends lost 4 bases and 3 bases, in that order; junction bases with no gene match: 5. CDR3 length: 15 amino acids. CDR3: CASSRITSGSYEQYF. In DNA, the CDR3 is TGTGCCAGCAGCCGGATTACTAGCGGGAGCTACGAGCAGTACTTC.

The chain combines TRBV7-9 with TRBJ2-1; 11 bases match TRBD2. This CDR3 is built from 14 residues. Trimming took 5 bases from V and 9 from J; bases not matched to a gene: 6. Germline CDR1 SEHNR, CDR2 FQNEAQ (reference sequence). This CDR3 reads CASSTSGSWSEQFF. The CDR3 DNA sequence: TGTGCCAGCAGCACTAGCGGGAGCTGGAGTGAGCAGTTCTTC. The variable domain in full, completed from reference TRBV7-9 and TRBJ2-1, reads DTGVSQNPRHKITKRGQNVTFRCDPISEHNRLYWYRQTLGQGPEFLTYFQNEAQLEKSRLLSDRFSAERPKGSFSTLEIQRTEQGDSAMYLCASSTSGSWSEQFFGPGTRLTVL.

The rearrangement links TRBV4-3 to TRBJ1-2; TRBD1 matches at 10 bases. Per the germline V gene, CDR1 is LGHNA and CDR2 is YSLEER. The CDR3 spans 16 residues. The V and J ends lost 5 bases and 4 bases, in that order; junction bases with no gene match: 10. As DNA, the CDR3 is TGCGCCAGCAGCGAGGGCCGGGACAGGGGAGGCTATGGCTACACCTTC. Translation gives CASSEGRDRGGYGYTF.

This clone came up once. The rearrangement joins TRBV6-5 to TRBJ1-5; D unresolved. Germline V gene sequence: CDR1 MNHEY, CDR2 SVGAGI. The CDR3 sequence is 14 residues long. Trimming stripped 2 bases from V and 0 bases from J, with 5 bases between. The CDR3 sequence: CASSYSYSNQPQHF. CDR3 nucleotide sequence: TGTGCCAGCAGTTACAGCTATAGCAATCAGCCCCAGCATTTT.

This clone appeared a few times. The chain is built from TRBV11-2 and TRBJ2-2; D uncertain. Germline V gives CDR1 SGHAT, CDR2 FQNNGV. The CDR3 runs to 12 residues. V gave up 2 bases and J gave up 6 bases, with 4 bases separating them. CDR3 nucleotide sequence: TGTGCCAGCAGCTTATCGTCCGGGGAGCTGTTTTTT. Protein: CASSLSSGELFF.

The V gene is TRBV10-3, the J gene TRBJ1-5; no reliable D call. Looked up from germline, CDR1 is ENHRY and CDR2 is SYGVKD. This CDR3 spans 13 amino acids. Trimming removed 8 bases at V and 5 bases at J, with 13 bases between. The CDR3 protein is CAIRGDPHQPQHF. Written as DNA, the CDR3 is TGTGCCATCCGCGGGGATCCCCATCAGCCCCAGCATTTT.

This chain connects TRBV7-8 to TRBJ2-3, with 15 bases aligning to TRBD2. Trimming cost V 4 bases and J 4 bases; bases outside gene matches: 3. The CDR3 extends over 16 amino acids. From germline, CDR1 is SGHVS and CDR2 FQNEAQ. CDR3 region: CASSSGLAGGPDTQYF. The CDR3 DNA is TGTGCCAGCAGCTCAGGACTAGCGGGAGGGCCAGATACGCAGTATTTT.

This chain's CDR3 is CAWSVLGTGELFF. The CDR3 region has the DNA TGTGCCTGGAGTGTACTAGGGACCGGGGAGCTGTTTTTT. V gene TRBV30 combines with J gene TRBJ2-2; maybe TRBD2 (5 bases). This CDR3 contains 13 residues. V lost 0 bases to trimming and J lost 5 bases, with 7 bases between them. Per the germline V gene, CDR1 is GTSNPN and CDR2 is SVGIG (reference sequence).

V gene TRBV5-8 combines with J gene TRBJ2-5, with D possibly matching TRBD1 (6 bases). The J call may be in error: the DNA end matches TRBJ2-7 better. Per germline, CDR1 SGHTS and CDR2 YDEGEE. The CDR3 spans 17 residues. CDR3 in amino acids: CASSPYRGQIRSYEQYF. CDR3 bases: TGTGCCAGCAGCCCTTACCGAGGACAGATTAGATCCTACGAGCAGTACTTC.

The V call is TRBV28, the J call TRBJ1-1; no firm D call. Per germline, CDR1 MDHEN and CDR2 SYDVKM. Trimming removed 0 bases from V and 5 bases from J, with 10 bases in between. CDR3 length: 14 amino acids. The CDR3 is CASSLWAAKTEAFF. CDR3 nucleotide sequence: TGTGCCAGCAGTTTATGGGCGGCTAAAACTGAAGCTTTCTTT.

The V gene is TRBV9, the J gene TRBJ1-2; D may be TRBD1 (5 bases). Trimming took 0 bases from V and 4 from J, leaving 19 bases between them. Looked up from germline, CDR1 is SGDLS and CDR2 is YYNGEE. The CDR3 runs to 17 residues. CDR3 sequence reads: CASSVGWSGRVGYGYTF. The CDR3 nucleotides are TGTGCCAGCAGCGTAGGATGGTCGGGCAGGGTAGGCTATGGCTACACCTTC.

V usage is TRBV29-1 and J usage is TRBJ2-7, with 9 positions matching TRBD1. J lost 7 bases, V lost 3 bases, and 1 base had no gene match. This CDR3 is 11 amino acids long. CDR1 is SQVTM and CDR2 is ANQGSEA in the germline V gene. The CDR3 nucleotides read TGCAGCGTTGACGGGACAGGGGAGCAGTACTTC. Translated, it gives CSVDGTGEQYF.

This clone was detected only a few times. The rearrangement uses TRBV9 and TRBJ2-1; 9 nucleotides align to TRBD2. V gave up 1 base and J gave up 9 bases; unmatched junction bases: 8. This CDR3 is 15 amino acids long. Germline lookup yields CDR1 SGDLS and CDR2 YYNGEE. In DNA, the CDR3 is TGTGCCAGCAGCGTAAATGGGCGGGAGGGGGGTGAGCAGTTCTTC. It encodes CASSVNGREGGEQFF. Full variable domain (rest looked up from reference TRBV9 and TRBJ2-1): DSGVTQTPKHLITATGQRVTLRCSPRSGDLSVYWYQQSLDQGLQFLIQYYNGEERAKGNILERFSAQQFPDLHSELNLSSLELGDSALYFCASSVNGREGGEQFFGPGTRLTVL.

In this sample, this clone turned up once. The chain couples TRBV2 to TRBJ2-2, with TRBD1 as a possible D gene (6 bases). The CDR3 is 15 amino acids. Trimming left V 6 bases short and J 6 bases short, with 17 bases between. Germline lookup yields CDR1 SNHLY and CDR2 FYNNEI. The CDR3 reads CASSLMGAGAGELFF. CDR3 in DNA: TGTGCCAGCAGCCTTATGGGGGCCGGGGCCGGGGAGCTGTTTTTT.

The V gene is TRBV7-2, the J gene TRBJ2-1, with a weak D call TRBD1 (5 bases). The CDR3 is made up of 18 amino acids. Germline V gives CDR1 SGHTA, CDR2 FQGNSA. Between the trimmed V and J ends, which lost 4 bases and 0 bases, there was a span of 19 bases. The CDR3 here is CASSSSPRGWGSYNEQFF. The DNA for the CDR3 is TGTGCCAGCAGCTCAAGTCCTAGGGGCTGGGGCTCCTACAATGAGCAGTTCTTC.

This rearrangement joins TRBV19 to TRBJ1-1; TRBD1 might be the D (6 bases). CDR1 and CDR2 (germline): LNHDA, SQIVND (reference sequence). V shed 4 bases and J shed 1 base, with 10 bases lying between them. The CDR3 extends over 14 amino acids. CDR3 bases: TGTGCCAGTAGTAAGCAGACAGGGAACACTGAAGCTTTCTTT. It specifies CASSKQTGNTEAFF.

V usage is TRBV7-8 and J usage is TRBJ1-2; 8 bases are shared with TRBD1. Germline V gene sequence: CDR1 SGHVS, CDR2 FQNEAQ. The V and J ends lost 1 base and 7 bases, in that order; junction bases with no gene match: 8. The CDR3 has 15 amino acids. The CDR3: CASSLEGTGSGGYTF. The CDR3 coding sequence is TGTGCCAGCAGCTTAGAGGGGACAGGAAGCGGTGGCTACACCTTC.

This rearrangement joins TRBV19 to TRBJ2-3, with 7 bases fitting TRBD2. The CDR3 loop spans 15 amino acids. The V and J ends lost 7 bases and 5 bases, in that order; junction bases with no gene match: 12. The germline V gene encodes CDR1 LNHDA and CDR2 SQIVND (reference sequence). The DNA of the CDR3 is TGTGCCAGTAAAGGCCGGGGAGGGCCAATAGATACGCAGTATTTT. It codes for CASKGRGGPIDTQYF.

The rearrangement joins TRBV27 to TRBJ2-6; TRBD1 agrees at 8 bases. Germline CDR1 MNHEY, CDR2 SMNVEV (reference sequence). The V segment lost 3 bases and the J segment 0 bases; nucleotides outside the gene matches: 4. CDR3 size: 17 residues. The DNA of the CDR3 is TGTGCCAGCAGTTTTATGGGACAGGTCTCTGGGGCCAACGTCCTGACTTTC. As protein: CASSFMGQVSGANVLTF.

This clone was detected a few times. This chain uses TRBV7-2 with TRBJ1-4; D is possibly TRBD1 (6 bases). V dropped 1 base and J dropped 5 bases, with 8 bases sitting between them. Germline CDR1 is SGHTA and CDR2 is FQGNSA. The CDR3 contains 14 residues. The chain's CDR3 is CASSLGQGNEKLFF. The CDR3 bases are TGTGCCAGCAGCTTAGGGCAGGGGAATGAAAAACTGTTTTTT.

The rearrangement uses TRBV5-1 and TRBJ1-1; 9 bases fit TRBD1. The CDR3 is 15 amino acids. Germline CDR1 is SGHRS and CDR2 is YFSETQ. After removal of 3 bases from V and 4 bases from J, the junction contained 7 bases not matched to a gene. The CDR3 DNA reads as TGCGCCAGCAGCTCGTTACAGGGGGCGAGCACTGAAGCTTTCTTT. This translates into CASSSLQGASTEAFF.

The chain recombines TRBV15 with TRBJ1-2, with 10 nucleotides matching TRBD1. With 3 bases clipped from V and 6 bases from J, the junction kept 7 bases outside the gene matches. CDR1 and CDR2 from the germline V gene are LNHNV and YYDKDF (reference sequence). This CDR3 spans 15 amino acids. The CDR3: CATSRGQGSFDGYTF. The CDR3 bases are TGTGCCACCAGCAGGGGACAGGGGAGCTTCGATGGCTACACCTTC.

This clone has a single count. CDR3 residues: CASRSSWATNEKLFF. Here the CDR3 DNA reads TGTGCCAGTAGGAGCAGTTGGGCGACTAATGAAAAACTGTTTTTT. The chain employs TRBV19 and TRBJ1-4, with D hard to call. This CDR3 region has 15 residues. Germline values: CDR1 LNHDA, CDR2 SQIVND (reference sequence). The V end lost 6 bases, the J end lost 2 bases, and 13 bases lay between the germline ends.

The J gene is TRBJ1-4, the V gene TRBV6-4; possibly TRBD1 for D (5 bases). V lost 7 bases, J lost 11 bases, and 14 bases lay in between. The germline V gene encodes CDR1 MRHNA and CDR2 SNTAGT. The CDR3 consists of 12 residues. DNA for the CDR3: TGTGCCAGCACTAAGACAAGGGGTAAACTGTTTTTT. Protein sequence: CASTKTRGKLFF.

The V gene is TRBV28, the J gene TRBJ2-1; D may be TRBD2 (6 bases). The CDR3 sequence is 18 residues long. The germline V gene has CDR1 MDHEN and CDR2 SYDVKM. Between the trimmed V and J ends, which lost 0 bases and 4 bases, there was a span of 19 bases. Here the CDR3 reads CASSLWGSGTGGYNEQFF. CDR3 nucleotides: TGTGCCAGCAGTTTATGGGGTTCCGGGACCGGAGGGTACAATGAGCAGTTCTTC.

The chain recombines TRBV4-1 with TRBJ2-5, with a possible D match to TRBD1 (6 bases). Germline V gene data show CDR1 as MGHRA and CDR2 as YSYEKL. There are 14 residues in the CDR3. Trimming left V 3 bases short and J 3 bases short, with 11 bases between. Written as DNA, the CDR3 is TGCGCCAGCAGCCACGACCGACAGGAAGAGACCCAGTACTTC. This encodes CASSHDRQEETQYF.

This chain joins TRBV19 and TRBJ2-4, with 8 bases matching TRBD1. The CDR3 is 17 residues long. V trimming: 5 bases; J trimming: 1 base; junction bases outside the gene matches: 10. Germline CDR1 is LNHDA and CDR2 is SQIVND (reference sequence). The CDR3 loop reads CASSPRGQGVAKNIQYF. CDR3 nucleotide sequence: TGTGCCAGTAGTCCGCGCGGACAGGGTGTTGCCAAAAACATTCAGTACTTC.

The chain is built from TRBV4-3 and TRBJ2-7; 10 nucleotides align to TRBD1. CDR3 length equals 18 residues. J gave up 2 bases and V 0 bases, and 10 bases lay outside the gene matches. Germline V CDR1 and CDR2: LGHNA, YSLEER. CDR3 in amino acids: CASSQDNGAGTGAYEQYF. The CDR3 DNA reads TGCGCCAGCAGCCAAGACAACGGGGCCGGGACAGGGGCCTACGAGCAGTACTTC.